Listed below are T cell receptor beta chains from one sample, sequenced in a study of blood T cell repertoires in COVID-19. Assay used: immunoSEQ multiplex PCR; TCRdb lists only in-frame clones, some missing. This repertoire shows about 140,000 clones, approximately 83% found once; its top ten account for around 8%. Sequencing was carried out using peripheral blood. Every receptor here comes from a human donor in a cohort sampled during active COVID-19. CDR3s include the opening cysteine and the closing phenylalanine or tryptophan. The D gene is left open where the match is weak. Size values are once, few and many counts, or a class for expanded clones, and some rows have none.

CDR3 length,D gene,V gene,J gene,clone size,CDR3 DNA,CDR3 protein
16,TRBD1,TRBV5-1,TRBJ2-1,-,TGCGCCAGCAGCTTTCGGGACAGCCTCTCCTACAATGAGCAGTTCTTC,CASSFRDSLSYNEQFF
15,TRBD1,TRBV28,TRBJ2-7,-,TGTGCCAGCAGTTATACAGGGGGCGGTTTCTACGAGCAGTACTTC,CASSYTGGGFYEQYF
11,-,TRBV18,TRBJ1-1,-,TGTGCCAGCTCACCGGGAGGCTCAGCTTTCTTT,CASSPGGSAFF
14,-,TRBV6-2/TRBV6-3,TRBJ1-1,-,TGTGCCAGCAGTTACTCGTTACAGAACACTGAAGCTTTCTTT,CASSYSLQNTEAFF
14,-,TRBV7-3,TRBJ1-1,-,TGTGCCAGCAGCCTGGGACATCCGAACACTGAAGCTTTCTTT,CASSLGHPNTEAFF
15,-,TRBV21-1,TRBJ1-2,-,TGTGCCAGCAGCACCCCCCGGGACAGGTTCTATGGCTACACCTTC,CASSTPRDRFYGYTF
13,TRBD1,TRBV2,TRBJ1-1,once,TGTGCCAGCAGCGAACAGGGGGCCACTGAAGCTTTCTTT,CASSEQGATEAFF
16,-,TRBV4-1,TRBJ2-6,once,TGCGCCAGCAGCCAACGGACATCATCTGGGGCCAACGTCCTGACTTTC,CASSQRTSSGANVLTF
11,-,TRBV2,TRBJ2-5,-,TGTGCCAGCAGTGAAGAGGCGGTGGGGTACTTC,CASSEEAVGYF
15,-,TRBV7-9,TRBJ1-1,few,TGTGCCAGCAGCCCACTGGGCAGGGTGGGCACTGAAGCTTTCTTT,CASSPLGRVGTEAFF
12,-,TRBV5-8,TRBJ1-2,-,TGTGCCAGCAGCCCAAGGGGGTATGGCTACACCTTC,CASSPRGYGYTF
14,TRBD1,TRBV2,TRBJ1-5,-,TGTGCCAGCAGATTTGACAGGGGAGCTGCGCCCCAGCATTTT,CASRFDRGAAPQHF
14,TRBD2,TRBV10-2,TRBJ2-5,-,TGCGCCAGCACCTTACGCGGGGGGGGCGAGACCCAGTACTTC,CASTLRGGGETQYF
16,TRBD2,TRBV5-1,TRBJ2-2,-,TGCGCCAGCAGCTTGGCCGGGCAGGGAGGGACCGGGGAGCTGTTTTTT,CASSLAGQGGTGELFF
15,TRBD1,TRBV7-9,TRBJ1-2,-,TGTGCCAGCAGCTCAGGACAGGGGGCTCTCTATGGCTACACCTTC,CASSSGQGALYGYTF
13,-,TRBV7-8,TRBJ1-4,-,TGTGCCAGCAGCTTAGGACAGGAAGAAAAACTGTTTTTT,CASSLGQEEKLFF
15,-,TRBV9,TRBJ2-3,-,TGTGCCAGCACCCGTGCCACGGCGGGCACAGATACGCAGTATTTT,CASTRATAGTDTQYF
14,-,TRBV6-5,TRBJ1-2,few,TGTGCCAGCAGTTACCGGGACAAGAACTATGGCTACACCTTC,CASSYRDKNYGYTF
15,TRBD1,TRBV18,TRBJ1-5,once,TGTGCCAGCTCACCACGGGACAGGGACAATCAGCCCCAGCATTTT,CASSPRDRDNQPQHF
15,-,TRBV7-2,TRBJ2-3,-,TGTGCCAGCAGCTCCCAACCCTACAGCACAGATACGCAGTATTTT,CASSSQPYSTDTQYF
15,-,TRBV7-6,TRBJ1-3,-,TGTGCCAGCAGCTTAGCGCAGGGGTTCGGAAACACCATATATTTT,CASSLAQGFGNTIYF
13,-,TRBV7-9,TRBJ1-4,-,TGTGCCAGCAGCTTACTTGTGGGCGAAAAACTGTTTTTT,CASSLLVGEKLFF
14,-,TRBV28,TRBJ1-2,-,TGTGCCAGCAGTTTAAGGAGTTTTAACTATGGCTACACCTTC,CASSLRSFNYGYTF
16,-,TRBV4-1,TRBJ1-2,-,TGCGCCAGCAGCCAAGAGGCAGGGGCATCGAGAACGGGCTACACCTTC,CASSQEAGASRTGYTF
13,-,TRBV6-5,TRBJ2-7,-,TGTGCCAGCACCAGAGGCGGGACCTACGAGCAGTACTTC,CASTRGGTYEQYF
13,-,TRBV11-2,TRBJ1-4,few,TGTGCCAGCAGCTCACCAATGTGGAGTGGACTGTTTTTT,CASSSPMWSGLFF
15,-,TRBV11-2,TRBJ2-3,-,TGTGCCAGCAGCCGAAGGGGCGGTAGCACAGATACGCAGTATTTT,CASSRRGGSTDTQYF
14,TRBD1,TRBV7-9,TRBJ1-1,-,TGTGCCAGCAGCTCGCAGGACAGGGATGCTGAAGCTTTCTTT,CASSSQDRDAEAFF
15,-,TRBV6-6,TRBJ2-7,-,TGTGCCAGCAGCCGAGGAGGGGACTTAAACTACGAGCAGTACTTC,CASSRGGDLNYEQYF
18,TRBD1,TRBV19,TRBJ2-1,-,TGTGCCAGTACCAAAAGTGACAGGGGCTATAGCTCCTACAATGAGCAGTTCTTC,CASTKSDRGYSSYNEQFF
17,-,TRBV10-3,TRBJ2-2,-,TGTGCCATCAGTGATACAGGGAGAACCCGACCTACCGGGGAGCTGTTTTTT,CAISDTGRTRPTGELFF
18,TRBD1,TRBV10-3,TRBJ2-7,-,TGTGCCAGCGCCGGACAGGGGGCGATAGCGGGGGAAGTCCACGAGCAGTACTTC,CASAGQGAIAGEVHEQYF
13,-,TRBV7-3,TRBJ2-1,-,TGTGCCAGCAGCTTAACCGAGTACGGTGAGCAGTTCTTC,CASSLTEYGEQFF
18,TRBD2,TRBV5-1,TRBJ2-2,-,TGCGCCAGCACCCTGGGACTAGCGGGGGGCCCAGGCACCGGGGAGCTGTTTTTT,CASTLGLAGGPGTGELFF
15,TRBD1,TRBV3-1/TRBV3-2,TRBJ2-7,-,TGTGCCAGCAGTCAGCCGGGACAGGGGGGCCACGAGCAGTACTTC,CASSQPGQGGHEQYF
13,-,TRBV7-7,TRBJ1-5,-,TGTGCTAGCAGCTTGGGGCAAAATCAGCCCCAGCATTTT,CASSLGQNQPQHF
15,TRBD1,TRBV28,TRBJ1-2,-,TGTGCCAGCACCTTAACCCCCGGGACAGGCTATGGCTACACCTTC,CASTLTPGTGYGYTF
16,TRBD2,TRBV11-3,TRBJ2-3,-,TGTGCCAGCAGCCACCACACTAGCGGCGGCACAGATACGCAGTATTTT,CASSHHTSGGTDTQYF
15,-,TRBV13,TRBJ1-2,-,TGTGCCAGCAGCTCACCTACCCAGGGGAACTATGGCTACACCTTC,CASSSPTQGNYGYTF
16,-,TRBV7-9,TRBJ2-3,-,TGTGCCAGCAGCTTCGGATCCATAGCTAGCACAGATACGCAGTATTTT,CASSFGSIASTDTQYF
14,TRBD1,TRBV28,TRBJ1-1,-,TGTGCCAGCAGTGAAACAGGGGGCGGCACTGAAGCTTTCTTT,CASSETGGGTEAFF